A selection of T cell receptor beta chains follows, all from one sample in a study of naive and memory T cell subsets. TCRdb ran MiXCR on the UMI-ligation and nested PCR reads and lists one entry per CDR3 protein. The repertoire holds tens of thousands of distinct CDR3 sequences, with 8% to 9.5% as singletons. Sequencing was performed on naive CD8+ T cells from blood. Source of these receptors: a human donor in good health. CDR3s leave out the opening cysteine and the closing phenylalanine or tryptophan.

>TRBV28
AIGQGSSYEQY
>TRBV7-9
ASSLVRGPTYEQY
>TRBV7-9
ASSRPENYGYT
>TRBV28
ASSPPGTDSLNEQF
>TRBV6-5
ASSFEGSGELF
>TRBV29-1
SVECEQGISTDTQY
>TRBV6-5
ASSSLPIVSGTDTQY
>TRBV9
ASSGPGETQY
>TRBV2
ASSIWTYTDTQY
>TRBV29-1
SVGTGGYTEAF
>TRBV20-1
SAFRPGGFDTEAF